This TCR beta chain was sequenced in a study of T-cell reconstitution after alpha-beta-depleted transplantation in children. Note on this clonotype: The antigen remains unidentified.

The library targeted TCRbeta and was prepared with unique molecular identifiers. TCRdb passed the PCR reads through MiXCR, listing each CDR3 protein once. The sample includes hundreds of thousands of distinct CDR3 sequences, roughly 8.2% of them seen just once. Broader study findings: It was reported that alpha-beta T cells came from several hundred expanded graft clones (about two months after transplant). T-cell counts and diversity at one year post-transplant came mainly from newly produced T cells.

The V end lost 6 bases, the J end lost 2 bases, and 14 bases lay between the germline ends. Germline V gene lookup returns CDR1 LNHDA and CDR2 SQIVND (reference sequence). The CDR3 is made up of 14 amino acids. Here the sequenced sample was peripheral blood, taken 360 days after TCRalphabeta/CD19-depleted stem cell transplant. The receptor's source is a female patient aged 2-15 years who had a stem cell transplant for Fanconi anemia, so the T cells may come from the graft donor. This chain links TRBV19 with TRBJ2-7; possibly TRBD1 for D (6 bases). The CDR3 nucleotides read TGTGCCAGTAGGGTACAGGGTGGGGCCTACGAGCAGTACTTC. Its translation is CASRVQGGAYEQYF. The full variable domain, its missing parts supplied by reference TRBV19 and TRBJ2-7, is DGGITQSPKYLFRKEGQNVTLSCEQNLNHDAMYWYRQDPGQGLRLIYYSQIVNDFQKGDIAEGYSVSREKKESFPLTVTSAQKNPTAFYLCASRVQGGAYEQYFGPGTRLTVT.